The 3 T cell receptor beta chains below all came from one sample that was sequenced in a study of cytomegalovirus exposure and HLA in healthy donors. The assay was immunoSEQ multiplex PCR, and TCRdb's table has in-frame clones only and misses some. This sample has about 280,000 clones, with around nine tenths found just once. The sample consisted of PBMCs. The receptors originated from a woman between 18 and 29 years old in good health and CMV-seronegative.

The rearrangement joins TRBV9 to TRBJ1-1; unclear D gene. The CDR3 sequence is 14 residues long. V was clipped by 6 bases and J by 2 bases, with 14 bases between them. Germline lookup yields CDR1 SGDLS and CDR2 YYNGEE. CDR3 region: CASTRTRINTEAFF. The DNA of the CDR3 is TGTGCCAGCACCCGAACGAGAATAAACACTGAAGCTTTCTTT.

The chain combines TRBV28 with TRBJ2-7; 13 nucleotides match TRBD2. In germline, CDR1 is MDHEN, CDR2 SYDVKM. V dropped 4 bases and J dropped 1; count of bases not matched to a gene: 13. The CDR3 is 19 amino acids. The CDR3 loop is CASSYKPGLAGLGSYEQYF. The CDR3 nucleotides are TGTGCCAGCAGTTATAAGCCGGGACTAGCGGGATTAGGGTCCTACGAGCAGTACTTC.

The chain has TRBV7-9 and TRBJ2-1; 7 positions agree with TRBD2. V lost 3 bases and J lost 5; bases outside the gene matches: 7. CDR1 SEHNR and CDR2 FQNEAQ come from the germline V gene (reference sequence). This CDR3 spans 15 amino acids. CDR3 coding DNA: TGTGCCAGCAGCTTTCCCCCCGGGAGGAACAATGAGCAGTTCTTC. Translating it yields CASSFPPGRNNEQFF.